This T cell receptor (beta chain) came from a study of T cell changes during pregnancy in multiple sclerosis (dated by TCRdb to the late 2010s). In terms of the full investigation: Changes in the T cell repertoire over the course of pregnancy were examined in this study in women with multiple sclerosis.

The method behind the library was the immunoSEQ multiplex PCR assay. TCRdb stores this immuneACCESS table with in-frame sequences only. Part of the clones is absent; in the studies checked, under half of the shortfall reflects unresolved V genes, and no reason is known for the rest. This sample gives roughly 100,000 clones in total; roughly nine tenths of them show up just once. In total, the top ten clones hold about 3% of the sample. This clone was observed a single time. Its cognate antigen has yet to be identified. Per-base quality was not reported, and no clone a single base away is much larger than it. Germline trimming: 0 bases from V, 2 bases from J; junction bases outside gene matches: 7. The germline V gene supplies CDR1 SGHRS and CDR2 YFSETQ. From cysteine to phenylalanine, the CDR3 is 17 amino acids long. Solely the CDR3 DNA is kept, with 51 bases framed from the first base.

This chain joins TRBV5-1 to TRBJ2-2; TRBD1 lines up with 7 middle nucleotides. The receptor comes from a female donor with multiple sclerosis, enrolled in a pregnancy study. The material was peripheral blood, obtained after pregnancy. The nucleotide sequence reads TGCGCCAGCAGCTTGGGTGGGGACAGCCGAAACACCGGGGAGCTGTTTTTT. Its amino acids are CASSLGGDSRNTGELFF.